This T cell receptor (beta chain) was sequenced during a study of shared clonotypes between healthy human individuals. This CDR3 contains 13 residues. The germline V gene encodes CDR1 SGHAT and CDR2 FQNNGV. Deletions cut 1 base from V and 4 bases from J, with 6 bases between. Profiling relied on immunoSEQ multiplex PCR, and the TCRdb table lists in-frame clones only, not all of them. This table holds about 340,000 clones, 73% found once. Material for sequencing was memory CD4+ T cells sorted from blood. Subset reported: CD45RA-negative fraction. The TCR sequence derives from a man aged 25-45 years in good health. The V and J genes are TRBV11-2 and TRBJ2-3; D is uncertain. The CDR3 DNA reads as TGTGCCAGCAGCTTAGGTTCCCCAGATACGCAGTATTTT. Encoded protein: CASSLGSPDTQYF.